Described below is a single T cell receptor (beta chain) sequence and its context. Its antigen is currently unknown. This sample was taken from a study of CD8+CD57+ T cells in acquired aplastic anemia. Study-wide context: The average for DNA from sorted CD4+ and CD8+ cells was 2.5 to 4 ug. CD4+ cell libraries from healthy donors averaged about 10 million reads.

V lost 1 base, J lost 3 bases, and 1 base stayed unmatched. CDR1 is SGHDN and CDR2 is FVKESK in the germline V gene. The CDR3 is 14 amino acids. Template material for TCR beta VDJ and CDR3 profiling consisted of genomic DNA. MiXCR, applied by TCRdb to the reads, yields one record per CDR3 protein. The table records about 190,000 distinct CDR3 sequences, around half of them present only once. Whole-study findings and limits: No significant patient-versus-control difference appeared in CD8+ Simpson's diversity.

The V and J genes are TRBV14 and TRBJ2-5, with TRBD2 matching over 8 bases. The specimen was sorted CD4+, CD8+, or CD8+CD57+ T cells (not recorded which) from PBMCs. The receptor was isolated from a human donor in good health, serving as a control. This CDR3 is CASSQVGGEETQYF. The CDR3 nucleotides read TGTGCCAGCAGCCAAGTCGGGGGGGAAGAGACCCAGTACTTC.